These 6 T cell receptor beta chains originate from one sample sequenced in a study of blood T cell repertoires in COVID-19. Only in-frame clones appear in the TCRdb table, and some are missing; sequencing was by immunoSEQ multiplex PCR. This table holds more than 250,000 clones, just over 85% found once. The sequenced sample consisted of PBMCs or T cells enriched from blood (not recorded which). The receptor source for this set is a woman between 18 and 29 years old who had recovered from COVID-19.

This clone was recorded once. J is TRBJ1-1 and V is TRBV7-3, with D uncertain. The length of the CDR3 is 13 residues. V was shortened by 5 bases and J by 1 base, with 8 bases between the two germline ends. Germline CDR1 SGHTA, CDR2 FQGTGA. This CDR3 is CASSRYRNTEAFF. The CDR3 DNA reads TGTGCCAGCAGCCGGTACCGGAACACTGAAGCTTTCTTT.

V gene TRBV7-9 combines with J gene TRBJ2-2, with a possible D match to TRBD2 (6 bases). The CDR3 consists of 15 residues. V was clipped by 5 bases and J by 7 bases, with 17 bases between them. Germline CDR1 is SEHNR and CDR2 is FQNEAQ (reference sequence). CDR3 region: CASSPPRLAHGELFF. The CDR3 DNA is TGTGCCAGCAGCCCACCCCGCCTAGCGCACGGGGAGCTGTTTTTT.

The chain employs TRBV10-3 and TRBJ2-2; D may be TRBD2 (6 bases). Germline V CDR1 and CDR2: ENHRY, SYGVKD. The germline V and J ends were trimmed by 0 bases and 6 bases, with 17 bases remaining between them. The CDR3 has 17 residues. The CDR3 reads CAISESLVSGRAGELFF. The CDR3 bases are TGTGCCATCAGTGAGTCTCTGGTCAGCGGGCGGGCCGGGGAGCTGTTTTTT.

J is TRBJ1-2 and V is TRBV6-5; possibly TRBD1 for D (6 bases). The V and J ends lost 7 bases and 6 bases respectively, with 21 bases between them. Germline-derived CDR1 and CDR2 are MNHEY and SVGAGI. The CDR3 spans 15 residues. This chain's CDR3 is CASTQFGRGENGYTF. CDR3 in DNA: TGTGCCAGCACCCAATTTGGCAGGGGAGAGAATGGCTACACCTTC.

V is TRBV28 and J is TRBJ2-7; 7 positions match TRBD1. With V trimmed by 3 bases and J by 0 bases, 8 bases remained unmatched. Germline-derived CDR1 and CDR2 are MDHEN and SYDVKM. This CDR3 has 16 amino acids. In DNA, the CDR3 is TGTGCCAGCAGTTTTTCTCCGGGACAGAGCTCCTACGAGCAGTACTTC. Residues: CASSFSPGQSSYEQYF.

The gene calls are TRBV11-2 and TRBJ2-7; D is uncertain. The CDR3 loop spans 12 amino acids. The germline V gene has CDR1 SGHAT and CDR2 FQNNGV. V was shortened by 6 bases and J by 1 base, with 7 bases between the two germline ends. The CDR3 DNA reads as TGTGCCAGCAGTCTTAATTCCTACGAGCAGTACTTC. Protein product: CASSLNSYEQYF.